This TCR beta chain is from a study of beta chain features in type 1 diabetes. Study-level findings and limits: Reads derived from cDNA could over-represent cells showing high TCR expression. Researchers report that Type 1 diabetes patients had moderately but significantly shorter TCRB CDR3s across all four CD4+ subsets. Short templates might get an advantage during PCR, and this would be equal in patients and controls.

Expressed TCRB transcripts were sequenced because the isolated RNA had all been reverse transcribed beforehand. Some 3.6 million reads was the average for naive, central memory and regulatory T cell samples. Here immunoSEQ multiplex PCR was the method, and the copy in TCRdb shows in-frame clones only, minus some. This table holds around 180,000 clones, 10% to 15% found once. The germline CDR1 and CDR2 sequences are SEHNR and FQNEAQ (reference sequence). This CDR3 has 14 residues. Trimming left V 0 bases short and J 3 bases short, with 6 bases between. This clone has only one observation. The antigen is not known.

The gene calls are TRBV7-9 and TRBJ1-5, with D possibly TRBD1 on 6 matching bases. This clonotype was obtained from a woman younger than 35 in good health. The sequencing sample was made of central memory CD4+ T cells from blood. In nucleotides, the CDR3 is TGTGCCAGCAGCTTAGCGGGGGCCAATCAGCCCCAGCATTTT. As protein: CASSLAGANQPQHF. The complete variable domain, with remaining parts taken from reference TRBV7-9 and TRBJ1-5, reads DTGVSQNPRHKITKRGQNVTFRCDPISEHNRLYWYRQTLGQGPEFLTYFQNEAQLEKSRLLSDRFSAERPKGSFSTLEIQRTEQGDSAMYLCASSLAGANQPQHFGDGTRLSIL.